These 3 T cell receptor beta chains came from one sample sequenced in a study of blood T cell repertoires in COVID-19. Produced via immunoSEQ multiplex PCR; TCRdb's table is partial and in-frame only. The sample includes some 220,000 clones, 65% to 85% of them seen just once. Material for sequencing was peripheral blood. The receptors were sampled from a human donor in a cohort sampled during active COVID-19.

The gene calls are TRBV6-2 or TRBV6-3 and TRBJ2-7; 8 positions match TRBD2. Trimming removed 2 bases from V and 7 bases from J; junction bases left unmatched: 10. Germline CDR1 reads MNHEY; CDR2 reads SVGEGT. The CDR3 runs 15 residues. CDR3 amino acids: CASSYVFRGGREQYF. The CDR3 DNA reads TGTGCCAGCAGTTACGTCTTTCGGGGGGGTCGAGAGCAGTACTTC.

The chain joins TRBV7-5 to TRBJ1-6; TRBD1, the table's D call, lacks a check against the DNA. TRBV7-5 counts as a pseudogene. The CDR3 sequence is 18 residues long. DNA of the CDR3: TGTGCCAGACCCCCCGGGACAGGGGCGTCGTTAAAGAATTCACCCCTCCACTTT. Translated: CARPPGTGASLKNSPLHF.

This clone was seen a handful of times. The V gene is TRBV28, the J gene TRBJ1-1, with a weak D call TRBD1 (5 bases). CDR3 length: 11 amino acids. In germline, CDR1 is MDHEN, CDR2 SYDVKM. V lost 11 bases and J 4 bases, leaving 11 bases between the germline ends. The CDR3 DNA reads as TGTGCCCTGGCGGGGGGCACTGAAGCTTTCTTT. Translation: CALAGGTEAFF.